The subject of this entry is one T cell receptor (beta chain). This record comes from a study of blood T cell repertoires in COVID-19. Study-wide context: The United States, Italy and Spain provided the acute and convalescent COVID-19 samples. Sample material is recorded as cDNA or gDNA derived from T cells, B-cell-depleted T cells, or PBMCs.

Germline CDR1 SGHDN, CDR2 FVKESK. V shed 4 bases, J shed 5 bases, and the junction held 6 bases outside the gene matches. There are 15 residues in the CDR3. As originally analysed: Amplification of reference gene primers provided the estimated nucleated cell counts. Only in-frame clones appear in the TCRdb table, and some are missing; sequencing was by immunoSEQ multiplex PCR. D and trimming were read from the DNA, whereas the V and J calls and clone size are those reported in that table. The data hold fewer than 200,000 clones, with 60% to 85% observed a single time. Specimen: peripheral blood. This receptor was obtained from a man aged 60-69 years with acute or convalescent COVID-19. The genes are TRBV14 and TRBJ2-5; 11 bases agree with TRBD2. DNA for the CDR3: TGTGCCAGCAGCCGATATAGCGGGGGGGCGGAGACCCAGTACTTC. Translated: CASSRYSGGAETQYF.